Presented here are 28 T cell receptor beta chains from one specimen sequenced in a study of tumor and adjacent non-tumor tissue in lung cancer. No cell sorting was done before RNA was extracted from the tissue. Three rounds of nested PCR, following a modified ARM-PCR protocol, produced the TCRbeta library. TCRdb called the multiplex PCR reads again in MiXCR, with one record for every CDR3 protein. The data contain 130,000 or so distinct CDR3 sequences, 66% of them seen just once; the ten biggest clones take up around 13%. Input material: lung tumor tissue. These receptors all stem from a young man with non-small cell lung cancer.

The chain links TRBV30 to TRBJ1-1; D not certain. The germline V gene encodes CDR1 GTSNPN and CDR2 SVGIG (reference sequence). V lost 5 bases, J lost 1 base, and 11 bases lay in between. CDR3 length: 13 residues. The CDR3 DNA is TGTGCCTGGGACCCGGGAACGAACACTGAAGCTTTCTTT. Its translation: CAWDPGTNTEAFF. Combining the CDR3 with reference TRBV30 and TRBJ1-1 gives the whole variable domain SQTIHQWPATLVQPVGSPLSLECTVEGTSNPNLYWYRQAAGRGLQLLFYSVGIGQISSEVPQNLSASRPQDRQFILSSKKLLLSDSGFYLCAWDPGTNTEAFFGQGTRLTVV.

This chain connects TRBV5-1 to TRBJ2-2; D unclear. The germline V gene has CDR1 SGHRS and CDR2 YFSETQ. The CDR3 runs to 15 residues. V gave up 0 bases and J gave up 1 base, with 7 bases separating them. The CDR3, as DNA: TGCGCCAGCAGCTTGGATCAAGGGAACACCGGGGAGCTGTTTTTT. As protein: CASSLDQGNTGELFF.

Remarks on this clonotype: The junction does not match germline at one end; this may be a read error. CDR3 loop: CASSLGLGRFEAFF. The DNA for the CDR3 is TGTGCCAGTAGCTTAGGTCTCGGGAGATTTGAAGCTTTCTTT. The chain has TRBV11-2 and TRBJ1-1; no clear D. Germline lookup yields CDR1 SGHAT and CDR2 FQNNGV. The CDR3 has 14 amino acids.

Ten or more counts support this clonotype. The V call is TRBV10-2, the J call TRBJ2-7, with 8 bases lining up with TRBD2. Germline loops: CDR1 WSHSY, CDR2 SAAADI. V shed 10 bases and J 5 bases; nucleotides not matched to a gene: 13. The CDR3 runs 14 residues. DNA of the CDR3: TGCGCCACTCGCGGGGGACTAGTTGTGGACGAGCAGTACTTC. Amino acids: CATRGGLVVDEQYF.

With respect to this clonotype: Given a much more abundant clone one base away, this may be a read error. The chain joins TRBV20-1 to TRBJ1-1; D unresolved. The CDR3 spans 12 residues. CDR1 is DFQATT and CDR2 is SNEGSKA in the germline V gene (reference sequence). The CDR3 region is CSSPAAGGEALF. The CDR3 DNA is TGCAGTTCTCCGGCGGCCGGCGGTGAAGCTCTCTTT.

CDR3 sequence (DNA): TGCAGCATTGGAGGCAGGGACCCCTACGAGCAGTACTTC. Translating gives CSIGGRDPYEQYF. The chain employs TRBV29-1 and TRBJ2-7; D possibly matches TRBD1 or TRBD2 (5 bases each). This CDR3 contains 13 residues. CDR1 and CDR2 (germline): SQVTM, ANQGSEA. Trimming shortened V by 8 bases and J by 2 bases, and 16 bases separated the two germline ends.

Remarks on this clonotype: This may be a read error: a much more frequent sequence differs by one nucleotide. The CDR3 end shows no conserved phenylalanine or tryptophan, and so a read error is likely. The CDR3 reads CSASWAGPYEQYL. The DNA of the CDR3 is TGCAGTGCTTCGTGGGCGGGCCCCTACGAGCAGTACTTA. The rearrangement uses TRBV20-1 and TRBJ2-7; tentatively, D is TRBD2 (5 bases). V lost 5 bases to trimming and J lost 2 bases, with 13 bases between them. From germline, CDR1 is DFQATT and CDR2 SNEGSKA (reference sequence). CDR3 length equals 13 residues.

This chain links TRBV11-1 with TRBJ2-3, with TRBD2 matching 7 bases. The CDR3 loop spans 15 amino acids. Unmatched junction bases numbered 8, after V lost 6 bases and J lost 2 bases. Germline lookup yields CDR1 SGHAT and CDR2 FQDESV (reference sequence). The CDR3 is CASSPTGGNTDTQYF. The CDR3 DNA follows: TGTGCCAGCAGTCCAACGGGGGGTAACACAGATACGCAGTATTTT.

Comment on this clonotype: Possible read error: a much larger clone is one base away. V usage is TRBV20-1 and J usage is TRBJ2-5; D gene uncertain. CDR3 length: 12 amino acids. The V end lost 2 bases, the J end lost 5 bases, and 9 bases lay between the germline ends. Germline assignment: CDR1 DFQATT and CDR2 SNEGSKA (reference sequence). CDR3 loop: CSARLVHETQYF. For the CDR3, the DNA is TGCAGTGCTAGACTAGTACATGAGACCCAGTACTTC.

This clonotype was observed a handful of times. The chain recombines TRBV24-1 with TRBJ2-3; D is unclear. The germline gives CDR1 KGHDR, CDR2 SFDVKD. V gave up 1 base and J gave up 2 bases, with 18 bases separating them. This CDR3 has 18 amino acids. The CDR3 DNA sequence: TGTGCCACCAGTGATTTTTCGACGAACTTAACCCACACAGATACGCAGTATTTT. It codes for CATSDFSTNLTHTDTQYF.

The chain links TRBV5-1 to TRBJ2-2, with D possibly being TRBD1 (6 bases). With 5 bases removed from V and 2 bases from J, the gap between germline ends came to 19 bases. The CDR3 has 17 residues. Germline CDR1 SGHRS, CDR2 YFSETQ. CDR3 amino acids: CASRPGAVTGNTGELFF. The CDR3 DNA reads TGCGCCAGCAGGCCCGGTGCCGTGACAGGAAACACCGGGGAGCTGTTTTTT.

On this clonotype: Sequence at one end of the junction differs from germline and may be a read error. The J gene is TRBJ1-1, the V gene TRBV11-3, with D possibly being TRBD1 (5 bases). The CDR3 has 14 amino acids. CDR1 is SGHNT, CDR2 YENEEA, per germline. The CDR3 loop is CANSLRDWNTEAFF. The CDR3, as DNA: TGTGCCAACAGCTTAAGGGACTGGAACACTGAAGCTTTCTTT.

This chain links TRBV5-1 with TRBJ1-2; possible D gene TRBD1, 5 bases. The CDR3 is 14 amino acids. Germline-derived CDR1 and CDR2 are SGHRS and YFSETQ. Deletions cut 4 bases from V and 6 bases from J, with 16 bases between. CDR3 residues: CASSEGDGRDGYTF. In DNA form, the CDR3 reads TGCGCCAGCAGCGAAGGGGACGGCCGGGATGGCTACACCTTC. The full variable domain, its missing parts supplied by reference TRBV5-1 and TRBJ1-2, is KAGVTQTPRYLIKTRGQQVTLSCSPISGHRSVSWYQQTPGQGLQFLFEYFSETQRNKGNFPGRFSGRQFSNSRSEMNVSTLELGDSALYLCASSEGDGRDGYTFGSGTRLTVV.

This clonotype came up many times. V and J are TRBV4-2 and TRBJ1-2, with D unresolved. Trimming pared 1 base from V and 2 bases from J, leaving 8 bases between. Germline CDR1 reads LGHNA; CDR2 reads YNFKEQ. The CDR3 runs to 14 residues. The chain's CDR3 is CASSQGKWNYGYTF. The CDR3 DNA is TGTGCCAGCAGCCAAGGCAAATGGAACTATGGCTACACCTTC.

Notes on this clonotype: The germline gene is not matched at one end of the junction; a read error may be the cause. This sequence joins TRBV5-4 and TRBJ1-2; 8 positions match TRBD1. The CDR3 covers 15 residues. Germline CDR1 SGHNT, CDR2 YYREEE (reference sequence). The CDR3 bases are TGTGCCAGCAGCAATCAGCTGACAGGGGTTCATGGCTACACATTC. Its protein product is CASSNQLTGVHGYTF.

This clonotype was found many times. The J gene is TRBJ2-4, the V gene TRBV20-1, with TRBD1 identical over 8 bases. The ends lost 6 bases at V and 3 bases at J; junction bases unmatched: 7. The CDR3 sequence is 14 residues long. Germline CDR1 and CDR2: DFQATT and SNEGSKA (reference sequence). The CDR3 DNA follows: TGCAGTGCCCCGACCGGGACAGGCAAAAACATTCAGTACTTC. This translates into CSAPTGTGKNIQYF.

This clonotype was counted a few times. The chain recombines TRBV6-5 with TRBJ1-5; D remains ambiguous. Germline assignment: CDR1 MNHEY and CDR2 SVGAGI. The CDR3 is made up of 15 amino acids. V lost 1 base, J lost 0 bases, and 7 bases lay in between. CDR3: CASSYCTPSNQPQHF. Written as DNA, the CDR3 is TGTGCCAGCAGTTACTGTACTCCTAGCAATCAGCCCCAGCATTTT.

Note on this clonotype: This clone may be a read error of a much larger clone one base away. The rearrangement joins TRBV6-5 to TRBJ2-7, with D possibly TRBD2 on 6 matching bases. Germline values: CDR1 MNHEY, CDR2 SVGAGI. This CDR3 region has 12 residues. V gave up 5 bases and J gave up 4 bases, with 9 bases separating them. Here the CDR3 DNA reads TGTGCCAGCAGTGGGGAGGCTTACGAGCAGTACTTC. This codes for CASSGEAYEQYF.

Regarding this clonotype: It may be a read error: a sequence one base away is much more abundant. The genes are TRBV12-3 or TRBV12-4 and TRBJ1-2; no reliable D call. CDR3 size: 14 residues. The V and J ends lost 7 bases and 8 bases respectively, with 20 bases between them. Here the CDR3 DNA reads TGTGCCAGCACCCCGGCTGGGCAAAGAGTGGGCTACACCTTC. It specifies CASTPAGQRVGYTF.

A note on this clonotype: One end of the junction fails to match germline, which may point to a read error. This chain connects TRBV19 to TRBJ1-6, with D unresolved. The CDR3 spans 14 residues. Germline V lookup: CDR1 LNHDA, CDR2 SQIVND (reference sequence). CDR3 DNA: TGTGCCAGTAGGGTTGGTCCGGGAAATTCGCCCCTCCACTTT. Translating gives CASRVGPGNSPLHF. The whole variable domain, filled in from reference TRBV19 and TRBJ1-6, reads DGGITQSPKYLFRKEGQNVTLSCEQNLNHDAMYWYRQDPGQGLRLIYYSQIVNDFQKGDIAEGYSVSREKKESFPLTVTSAQKNPTAFYLCASRVGPGNSPLHFGNGTRLTVT.

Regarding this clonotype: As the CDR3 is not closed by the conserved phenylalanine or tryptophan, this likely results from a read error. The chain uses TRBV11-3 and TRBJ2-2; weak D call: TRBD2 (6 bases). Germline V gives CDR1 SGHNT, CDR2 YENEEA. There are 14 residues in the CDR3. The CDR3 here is CASSSGLNTGELFI. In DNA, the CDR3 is TGCGCCAGCAGCTCGGGACTGAACACCGGGGAGCTGTTTATT.

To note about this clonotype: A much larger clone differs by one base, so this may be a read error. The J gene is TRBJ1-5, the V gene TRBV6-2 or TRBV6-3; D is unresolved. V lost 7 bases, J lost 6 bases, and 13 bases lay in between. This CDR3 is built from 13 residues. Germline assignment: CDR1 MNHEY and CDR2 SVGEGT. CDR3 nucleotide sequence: TGTGCCAGCAACCCCACTGAGGCTCAGCCCCAGCATTTT. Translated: CASNPTEAQPQHF.

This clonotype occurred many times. The DNA of the CDR3 is TGTGCCAGCAGTTACTTCAGGGATACGCAGTATTTT. It encodes CASSYFRDTQYF. The chain links TRBV6-2 or TRBV6-3 to TRBJ2-3; no clear D gene. In germline, CDR1 is MNHEY, CDR2 SVGEGT. V was trimmed by 1 base and J by 6 bases, leaving 5 bases between them. The CDR3 is 12 amino acids.

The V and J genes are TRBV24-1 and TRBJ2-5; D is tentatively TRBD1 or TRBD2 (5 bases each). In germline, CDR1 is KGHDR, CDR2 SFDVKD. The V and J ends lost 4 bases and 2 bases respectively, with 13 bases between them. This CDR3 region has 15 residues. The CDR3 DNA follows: TGTGCCACCAGTGAGTCCACAGGAGGACAAGAGACCCAGTACTTC. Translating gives CATSESTGGQETQYF.

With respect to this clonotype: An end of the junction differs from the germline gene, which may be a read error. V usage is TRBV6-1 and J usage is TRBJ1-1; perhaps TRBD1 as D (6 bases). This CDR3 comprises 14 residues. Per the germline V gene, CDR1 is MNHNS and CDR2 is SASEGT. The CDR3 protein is CASRFLAGAFEACF. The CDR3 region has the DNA TGTGCCAGCCGATTCCTGGCAGGGGCGTTCGAAGCTTGCTTT.

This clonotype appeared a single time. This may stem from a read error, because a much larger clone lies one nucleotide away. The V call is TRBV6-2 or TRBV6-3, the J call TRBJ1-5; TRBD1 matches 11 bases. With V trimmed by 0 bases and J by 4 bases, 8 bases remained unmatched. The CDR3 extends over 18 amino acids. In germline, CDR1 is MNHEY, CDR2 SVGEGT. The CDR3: CASSYSPTDRGRNQPQHF. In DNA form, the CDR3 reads TGTGCCAGCAGTTACTCGCCCACGGACAGGGGGCGAAATCAGCCCCAGCATTTT.

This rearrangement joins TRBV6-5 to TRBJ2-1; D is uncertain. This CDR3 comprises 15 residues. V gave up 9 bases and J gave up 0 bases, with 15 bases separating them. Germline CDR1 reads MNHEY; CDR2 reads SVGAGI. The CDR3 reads CARRLDLSSYNEQFF. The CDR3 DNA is TGTGCCAGGAGGTTAGACCTGAGCTCCTACAATGAGCAGTTCTTC.

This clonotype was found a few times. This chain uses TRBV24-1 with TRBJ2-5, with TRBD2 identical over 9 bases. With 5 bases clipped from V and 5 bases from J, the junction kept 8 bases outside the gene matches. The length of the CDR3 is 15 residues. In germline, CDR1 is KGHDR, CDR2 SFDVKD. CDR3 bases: TGTGCCACCAGTGTTATAGCGGGAGTCGCGGAGACCCAGTACTTC. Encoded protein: CATSVIAGVAETQYF.